A selection of T cell receptor beta chains follows, all from one sample in a study of immune evolution from preneoplasia to lung adenocarcinoma. Using immunoSEQ multiplex PCR, the repertoire was profiled, and TCRdb retains in-frame clones only, with some absent. The sample records 11,000 to 15,000 clones, 75% to 90% being singletons. Sequencing used FFPE minimally invasive lung adenocarcinoma tissue. Receptors originate from a person aged 70 to 79 with lung adenocarcinoma. CDR3s leave out the opening cysteine and the closing phenylalanine or tryptophan. Fields, in order: V gene, clone size, J gene, CDR3 protein. A clone size is listed for some rows: how often the clone was seen (once, few, many), or a class if it is expanded.

V: TRBV6-6
size: .
J: TRBJ2-1
CDR3: ASGAGRGRDEQF

V: TRBV15
size: few
J: TRBJ1-3
CDR3: ATSRDSANGNTIY

V: TRBV9
size: .
J: TRBJ2-2
CDR3: ASSVSLGASTGELF

V: TRBV10-3
size: .
J: TRBJ1-4
CDR3: AISDPRNEKLF

V: TRBV7-9
size: .
J: TRBJ2-3
CDR3: ASSLGSGGAEDTQY

V: TRBV18
size: .
J: TRBJ1-4
CDR3: ASSPASGANEKLF

V: TRBV30
size: .
J: TRBJ1-5
CDR3: AWSQGGHQPQH

V: TRBV2
size: .
J: TRBJ2-7
CDR3: ASRRQGSYEQY

V: TRBV5-1
size: .
J: TRBJ2-5
CDR3: ASSLGTGSGETQY

V: TRBV14
size: .
J: TRBJ2-4
CDR3: ASSQESDDIQY

V: TRBV6-5
size: .
J: TRBJ1-6
CDR3: ASSPSRQGAGSLH

V: TRBV4-1
size: .
J: TRBJ1-1
CDR3: ASSQAPGEMNTEAF

V: TRBV11-3
size: .
J: TRBJ1-2
CDR3: ASSFTANYGYT

V: TRBV28
size: .
J: TRBJ1-1
CDR3: ASSPREGNTEAF

V: TRBV6-5
size: .
J: TRBJ1-2
CDR3: ASRKIRITNYGYT

V: TRBV30
size: .
J: TRBJ2-7
CDR3: AWRASGIGEQY

V: TRBV11-3
size: once
J: TRBJ2-5
CDR3: ASSSGTGEQETQY

V: TRBV27
size: .
J: TRBJ2-2
CDR3: ASSHGGAGELF

V: TRBV30
size: .
J: TRBJ2-2
CDR3: AWSLTRANTGELF

V: TRBV5-4
size: .
J: TRBJ2-3
CDR3: ASSLRQTYSTDTQY

V: TRBV6-1
size: .
J: TRBJ2-7
CDR3: AAQGFSSQDEQY

V: TRBV5-1
size: .
J: TRBJ1-2
CDR3: ASSLEGKGNYGYT

V: TRBV30
size: .
J: TRBJ1-5
CDR3: AWSVGQGNQPQH

V: TRBV7-8
size: .
J: TRBJ1-5
CDR3: ASSLVGRAIGNQPQH

V: TRBV18
size: .
J: TRBJ1-1
CDR3: ASSPQGGNTEAF

V: TRBV5-4
size: few
J: TRBJ2-3
CDR3: ASSLPSDTQY

V: TRBV6-6
size: .
J: TRBJ2-5
CDR3: ASSYSRETQY